Many counts were recorded for the clone carrying this T cell receptor (beta chain). What it recognizes is unknown. This record comes from a study of regulatory T cells in long-lasting Graves disease. Study-wide findings and caveats: Persistent disease preferred TRBV28, TRBJ1-2 and TRBJ2-5; new disease, TRBV20-1 and TRBJ2-1. More public clonotypes were shared by persistent patients (about 3,000) than by new patients (under 1,000). Persistent Graves' patients showed less TCR diversity than newly diagnosed patients showed.

Researchers made TCR beta libraries by using iRepertoire HTBI primers and running Arm-PCR on CDR3 regions. TCRdb reprocessed the multiplex PCR reads with MiXCR, giving one entry per CDR3 protein. Among 320,000 or so distinct CDR3 sequences listed, roughly 18% were seen once. With V trimmed by 1 base and J by 2 bases, 7 bases remained unmatched. This CDR3 region has 16 residues. Germline CDR1 is GTSNPN and CDR2 is SVGIG (reference sequence). As for time point: newly diagnosed GD, antithyroid drugs for less than 3 months. The TCR library was made from RNA extracted from PBMCs. Graves' disease diagnoses used American Thyroid Association guidelines.

The chain has TRBV30 and TRBJ2-1; TRBD2 agrees at 8 bases. This clonotype was obtained from a female donor with Graves disease. This specimen consisted of peripheral blood mononuclear cells (PBMCs), obtained at new diagnosis, from a patient treated with antithyroid drugs. Here the CDR3 reads CAWSGPGLGTYNEQFF. In DNA, the CDR3 is TGTGCCTGGAGTGGACCGGGACTAGGGACCTACAATGAGCAGTTCTTC.